The 6 T cell receptor beta chains reported below all come from one sample, sequenced in a study of glioma-infiltrating T cells after dendritic cell vaccination. Sequenced by immunoSEQ multiplex PCR; TCRdb stores in-frame clones only, minus some. The repertoire holds fewer than 75,000 clones, with roughly 79% as singletons. Sequencing was performed on blood, taken before dendritic cell vaccination. The receptors were sampled from a human donor with glioblastoma.

A single count supports this clone. The chain uses TRBV9 and TRBJ1-1; D possibly corresponds to TRBD1 (5 bases). Germline V CDR1 and CDR2: SGDLS, YYNGEE. This CDR3 has 16 residues. Trimming pared 3 bases from V and 5 bases from J, leaving 20 bases between. CDR3 coding DNA: TGTGCCAGCAGCGGGGCAGACGGGACGGCGGGGACTGAAGCTTTCTTT. It encodes CASSGADGTAGTEAFF. Based on the CDR3 plus reference TRBV9 and TRBJ1-1, the full variable domain is DSGVTQTPKHLITATGQRVTLRCSPRSGDLSVYWYQQSLDQGLQFLIQYYNGEERAKGNILERFSAQQFPDLHSELNLSSLELGDSALYFCASSGADGTAGTEAFFGQGTRLTVV.

V usage is TRBV4-3 and J usage is TRBJ1-6, with D unclear. The CDR3 consists of 16 residues. From germline, CDR1 is LGHNA and CDR2 YSLEER. Trimming cost V 0 bases and J 3 bases, with 9 bases left between them. CDR3: CASSQDSELYNSPLHF. Here the CDR3 DNA reads TGCGCCAGCAGCCAAGATTCTGAGCTCTATAATTCACCCCTCCACTTT.

The J gene is TRBJ2-2, the V gene TRBV2, with TRBD1 identical over 8 bases. The ends lost 10 bases at V and 0 bases at J; junction bases unmatched: 4. Germline-derived CDR1 and CDR2 are SNHLY and FYNNEI. The CDR3 extends over 14 amino acids. The CDR3 nucleotides read TGTGCCACCGGGACAGGAGCGAACACCGGGGAGCTGTTTTTT. Translating it yields CATGTGANTGELFF.

In its sample, this clone was seen once. The rearrangement links TRBV5-1 to TRBJ2-3, with TRBD1 matching over 7 bases. There are 14 residues in the CDR3. Germline values: CDR1 SGHRS, CDR2 YFSETQ. J lost 0 bases, V lost 5 bases, and 3 bases had no gene match. CDR3 loop: CASRGQLSTDTQYF. The CDR3 nucleotides read TGCGCCAGCAGGGGACAGTTAAGCACAGATACGCAGTATTTT.

The rearrangement joins TRBV18 to TRBJ1-5; 7 bases agree with TRBD1. Germline V gene lookup returns CDR1 KGHSH and CDR2 LQKENI. CDR3 length equals 14 residues. The trim removed 5 bases at V and 3 bases at J, leaving 4 bases unmatched. The CDR3 sequence is CASSSQGDNQPQHF. The CDR3, as DNA: TGTGCCAGCTCATCTCAGGGGGACAATCAGCCCCAGCATTTT. The whole variable domain, filled in from reference TRBV18 and TRBJ1-5, reads NAGVMQNPRHLVRRRGQEARLRCSPMKGHSHVYWYRQLPEEGLKFMVYLQKENIIDESGMPKERFSAEFPKEGPSILRIQQVVRGDSAAYFCASSSQGDNQPQHFGDGTRLSIL.

This clone was observed a handful of times. The gene calls are TRBV2 and TRBJ1-5, with D tentatively TRBD1 (5 bases). Germline V lookup: CDR1 SNHLY, CDR2 FYNNEI. The CDR3 contains 16 residues. V lost 6 bases and J lost 1, with 16 bases in between. The DNA of the CDR3 is TGTGCCAGCAGCCTGGGGACTGGAGCGAGCAATCAGCCCCAGCATTTT. Its translation is CASSLGTGASNQPQHF.